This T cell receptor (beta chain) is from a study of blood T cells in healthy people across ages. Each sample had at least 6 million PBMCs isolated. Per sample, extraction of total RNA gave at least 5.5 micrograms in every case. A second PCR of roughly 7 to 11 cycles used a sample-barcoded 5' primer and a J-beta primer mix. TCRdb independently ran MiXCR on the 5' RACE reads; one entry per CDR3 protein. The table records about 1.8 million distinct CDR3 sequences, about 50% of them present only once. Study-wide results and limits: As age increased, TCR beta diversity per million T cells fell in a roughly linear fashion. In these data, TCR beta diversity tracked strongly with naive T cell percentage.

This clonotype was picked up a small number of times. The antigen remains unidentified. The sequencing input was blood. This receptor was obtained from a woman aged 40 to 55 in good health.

The CDR3 reads CASSQNPILMSYEQYF. The CDR3, as DNA: TGCGCCAGCAGCCAAAACCCGATCCTTATGTCCTACGAGCAGTACTTC. The gene calls are TRBV4-1 and TRBJ2-7; D gene ambiguous. The CDR3 totals 16 residues. Trimming shortened V by 2 bases and J by 1 base, and 15 bases separated the two germline ends. Germline CDR1 reads MGHRA; CDR2 reads YSYEKL.